These T cell receptor beta chains were read from a single sample in a study of memory CD4+ T cells and cytomegalovirus serostatus. Generated by immunoSEQ multiplex PCR, the TCRdb table keeps only in-frame clones and is missing some. Of tens of thousands of clones in the sample, 70% to 80% were seen once. Material: memory CD4+ T cells from blood. The receptors here all came from an adult in good health and CMV-seronegative. CDR3s include the opening cysteine and the closing phenylalanine or tryptophan. Each record gives: J gene, clone size, D gene, V gene, CDR3 protein, CDR3 DNA. D genes are given only for firm matches. Clone sizes are given selectively: once, few, many, or a class where the clone is expanded.

TRBJ1-3,NA,NA,TRBV7-2,CASSLNRDTIYF,TGTGCCAGCAGCTTAAATCGAGACACCATATATTTT
TRBJ2-1,NA,TRBD2,TRBV5-1,CASSQMASGSLSSEQFF,TGCGCCAGCAGCCAGATGGCTAGCGGGAGCCTGTCCTCTGAGCAGTTCTTC
TRBJ2-1,NA,NA,TRBV5-1,CASSLWGGTAGNEQFF,TGCGCCAGCAGCTTGTGGGGCGGAACCGCGGGGAATGAGCAGTTCTTC
TRBJ2-5,NA,TRBD2,TRBV4-1,CASSQDQRGLQETQYF,TGCGCCAGCAGCCAAGACCAGCGGGGCCTCCAAGAGACCCAGTACTTC
TRBJ2-1,NA,TRBD2,TRBV15,CATSSLTSGNNEQFF,TGTGCCACCAGCAGTTTGACTAGCGGGAACAATGAGCAGTTCTTC
TRBJ1-1,NA,NA,TRBV10-3,CAISEGSEAFF,TGTGCCATCAGTGAGGGGTCTGAAGCTTTCTTT
TRBJ1-1,medium-sized,NA,TRBV12-5,CASGAIYTEAFF,TGTGCTAGTGGCGCGATCTACACTGAAGCTTTCTTT
TRBJ1-1,few,NA,TRBV10-2,CASRGDFEAFF,TGCGCCAGCAGGGGGGATTTTGAAGCTTTCTTT
TRBJ2-2,NA,NA,TRBV6-5,CATRGRVNTGELFF,TGTGCCACCAGGGGGAGGGTGAACACCGGGGAGCTGTTTTTT
TRBJ1-1,NA,NA,TRBV12-2,CASRFPDPMRGFF,TGTGCAAGTCGCTTTCCAGACCCGATGAGGGGTTTCTTT
TRBJ2-3,NA,TRBD2,TRBV2,CAGRKGTSGGASTDTQYF,TGTGCCGGCCGCAAAGGGACTAGCGGGGGGGCTAGCACAGATACGCAGTATTTT
TRBJ2-5,NA,TRBD2,TRBV6-1,CASSERTSGRVGETQYF,TGTGCCAGCAGTGAAAGGACTAGCGGGAGGGTTGGGGAGACCCAGTACTTC
TRBJ2-1,NA,NA,TRBV6-5,CAAKGRYNEQFF,TGTGCCGCCAAGGGGCGGTACAATGAGCAGTTCTTC
TRBJ1-2,NA,NA,TRBV5-1,CASSLVAGPDYGYTF,TGCGCCAGCAGCTTAGTGGCAGGACCTGACTATGGCTACACCTTC
TRBJ1-4,NA,TRBD1,TRBV16,CASSQRTGIGEKLFF,TGTGCCAGCAGCCAGCGGACAGGGATAGGTGAAAAACTGTTTTTT
TRBJ2-5,NA,NA,TRBV5-4,CASSLVGMLVGQETQYF,TGTGCCAGCAGCTTGGTCGGGATGTTGGTGGGGCAAGAGACCCAGTACTTC
TRBJ2-3,NA,TRBD2,TRBV5-4,CASSGLSGGASTDTQYF,TGTGCCAGCAGCGGGTTGAGCGGGGGGGCTAGCACAGATACGCAGTATTTT
TRBJ1-5,medium-sized,NA,TRBV19,CASSGNRASNQPQHF,TGTGCCAGTAGCGGTAACAGGGCTAGCAATCAGCCCCAGCATTTT
TRBJ2-7,NA,NA,TRBV2,CASSEEWRGEQYF,TGTGCCAGCAGTGAAGAGTGGAGGGGGGAGCAGTACTTC
TRBJ2-3,NA,NA,TRBV7-8,CASSVPDRDTQYF,TGTGCCAGCAGCGTCCCTGACAGAGATACGCAGTATTTT
TRBJ2-3,NA,NA,TRBV5-1,CASSLARGNTQYF,TGCGCCAGCAGCTTGGCACGGGGCAATACGCAGTATTTT
TRBJ2-5,NA,NA,TRBV6-5,CASRHTAGQAQYF,TGTGCCAGCAGACACACCGCAGGTCAGGCCCAGTACTTC
TRBJ1-2,NA,NA,TRBV19,CASSILQPRGYTF,TGTGCCAGTAGTATACTACAGCCTCGAGGCTACACCTTC
TRBJ1-6,NA,NA,TRBV5-4,CASSPGINNSPLHF,TGTGCCAGCAGCCCGGGTATCAATAATTCACCCCTCCACTTT
TRBJ2-2,NA,TRBD1,TRBV19,CASHPGTGATGELFF,TGTGCCAGTCACCCCGGGACAGGGGCTACCGGGGAGCTGTTTTTT
TRBJ2-3,few,TRBD1,TRBV7-6,CASSLEDRSTDTQYF,TGTGCCAGCAGCTTAGAGGACAGGAGCACAGATACGCAGTATTTT
TRBJ2-5,NA,TRBD2,TRBV11-2,CASSLNDGRGETQYF,TGTGCCAGCAGCTTAAACGACGGGCGGGGGGAGACCCAGTACTTC
TRBJ2-3,NA,TRBD1,TRBV11-3,CASSSSRDRGADTQYF,TGTGCCAGCAGCTCGAGCCGGGACAGGGGTGCAGATACGCAGTATTTT
TRBJ1-1,NA,NA,TRBV5-1,CASSLRMNTEAFF,TGCGCCAGCAGCTTAAGAATGAACACTGAAGCTTTCTTT
TRBJ2-1,NA,TRBD2,TRBV2,CASSEAGAYNEQFF,TGTGCCAGCAGTGAGGCGGGAGCTTACAATGAGCAGTTCTTC
TRBJ2-2,NA,TRBD2,TRBV27,CASRAWTSGRGGAGELFF,TGTGCCAGTAGGGCCTGGACTAGCGGGAGGGGGGGCGCCGGGGAGCTGTTTTTT
TRBJ2-6,once,NA,TRBV11-2,CASSRDRTAGANVLTF,TGTGCCAGCAGTCGTGATCGGACAGCTGGGGCCAACGTCCTGACTTTC
TRBJ2-7,NA,NA,TRBV27,CASSFGSTGSYEQYF,TGTGCCAGCAGTTTTGGGAGCACGGGGTCCTACGAGCAGTACTTC
TRBJ2-1,few,TRBD2,TRBV29-1,CSVGLTSGAYNEQFF,TGCAGCGTGGGACTTACTAGCGGAGCCTACAATGAGCAGTTCTTC
TRBJ2-3,NA,TRBD2,TRBV29-1,CSVNGGDSTDTQYF,TGCAGCGTGAACGGGGGGGATAGCACAGATACGCAGTATTTT